The 26 T cell receptor beta chains below come from one sample, sequenced in a study of metastatic and nonmetastatic thyroid tumors. MiXCR reprocessed the PCR reads for TCRdb. The table lists fewer than 45,000 clones, approximately 13% of them singletons, with more than 8% in the top ten. Nobody among the patients had been given any treatment before thyroid surgery. The sequenced sample was blood. The receptors derive from a female donor with papillary thyroid cancer or a benign thyroid nodule (not recorded which). Some clones in this sample may be carry-over from other donors' samples.

The J gene is TRBJ2-5, the V gene TRBV5-1; weak D call: TRBD2 (7 bases). This CDR3 has 15 residues. Germline values: CDR1 SGHRS, CDR2 YFSETQ. V was clipped by 1 base and J by 9 bases, with 19 bases between them. Written as DNA, the CDR3 is TGCGCCAGCAGCTTGCTAGCGGTATCCAAGGGGGCCCAGTACTTC. This codes for CASSLLAVSKGAQYF.

The table lists this clone with many counts. The chain employs TRBV7-9 and TRBJ2-7, with D possibly being TRBD2 (6 bases). The ends were cut back, 5 bases at V and 2 bases at J, with 13 bases in the middle. The germline CDR1 and CDR2 sequences are SEHNR and FQNEAQ (reference sequence). The CDR3 is 14 amino acids. The CDR3 region has the DNA TGTGCCAGCAGCGGGGAGCGGGCGACCTACGAGCAGTACTTC. Encoded protein: CASSGERATYEQYF.

At least ten counts were recorded for this clone. The chain carries TRBV2 and TRBJ2-2, with 8 bases fitting TRBD2. Trimming removed 4 bases from V and 8 bases from J; junction bases left unmatched: 15. CDR1 is SNHLY and CDR2 is FYNNEI in the germline V gene. The CDR3 totals 17 residues. The chain's CDR3 is CASSAPGGGRPVGELFF. CDR3 bases: TGTGCCAGCAGTGCCCCGGGGGGCGGGAGGCCCGTAGGGGAGCTGTTTTTT.

This clone was seen repeatedly, ten times or more. The chain joins TRBV5-1 to TRBJ2-7; the match to TRBD1 covers 10 bases. V shed 0 bases and J 6 bases; nucleotides not matched to a gene: 6. CDR1 and CDR2 (germline): SGHRS, YFSETQ. This CDR3 has 15 residues. In nucleotides, the CDR3 is TGCGCCAGCAGCTTGGGGGCGACAGGGGGCTCCGAGCAGTACTTC. This codes for CASSLGATGGSEQYF. The whole variable domain, filled in from reference TRBV5-1 and TRBJ2-7, reads KAGVTQTPRYLIKTRGQQVTLSCSPISGHRSVSWYQQTPGQGLQFLFEYFSETQRNKGNFPGRFSGRQFSNSRSEMNVSTLELGDSALYLCASSLGATGGSEQYFGPGTRLTVT.

There are many counts of this clone. The chain carries TRBV20-1 and TRBJ1-3; possible D gene TRBD1, 6 bases. This CDR3 has 14 amino acids. V lost 6 bases and J 5 bases, leaving 17 bases between the germline ends. CDR1 and CDR2 (germline): DFQATT, SNEGSKA (reference sequence). This chain's CDR3 is CSALITRDRNTIYF. The DNA for the CDR3 is TGCAGTGCACTAATTACCCGGGACAGAAACACCATATATTTT.

In its sample, this clone was seen many times. This sequence joins TRBV11-1 and TRBJ2-4; tentatively, D is TRBD1 or TRBD2 (5 bases each). The V end was cut by 5 bases, the J end by 4 bases, with 15 bases between. CDR1 SGHAT and CDR2 FQDESV come from the germline V gene (reference sequence). The length of the CDR3 is 15 residues. CDR3 bases: TGTGCCAGCAGCAACCGGGACGCGAGGAAAAACATTCAGTACTTC. Residues: CASSNRDARKNIQYF.

Ten or more counts support this clone. The chain couples TRBV28 to TRBJ2-2; 7 nucleotides align to TRBD1. With V trimmed by 7 bases and J by 0 bases, 8 bases remained unmatched. The germline CDR1 and CDR2 sequences are MDHEN and SYDVKM. The length of the CDR3 is 16 residues. CDR3 amino acids: CASIGDSLANTGELFF. The DNA for the CDR3 is TGTGCCAGCATAGGGGACAGCCTCGCGAACACCGGGGAGCTGTTTTTT.

This clone was seen repeatedly, ten times or more. This chain links TRBV6-5 with TRBJ2-6; TRBD1 aligns across 9 bases. CDR3 length equals 18 residues. V was pared by 5 bases and J by 0 bases, with 8 bases of the junction left unmatched. Germline V gene data show CDR1 as MNHEY and CDR2 as SVGAGI. CDR3 in amino acids: CASSQTGTGISGANVLTF. Here the CDR3 DNA reads TGTGCCAGCAGTCAGACCGGGACAGGGATCTCTGGGGCCAACGTCCTGACTTTC.

This clone has at least ten counts. One end of the junction does not line up with germline, which may come from a read error. The chain is built from TRBV5-1 and TRBJ1-1, with D uncertain. The germline V gene encodes CDR1 SGHRS and CDR2 YFSETQ. The CDR3 is 10 residues long. CDR3: CASSLVYVIF. The CDR3 region has the DNA TGCGCCAGCAGCTTGGTCTACGTAATCTTT.

There are many counts of this clone. J is TRBJ2-1 and V is TRBV28, with 10 bases that match TRBD2. Germline lookup yields CDR1 MDHEN and CDR2 SYDVKM. Trimming cost V 5 bases and J 10 bases; bases outside gene matches: 8. This CDR3 has 14 residues. Here the CDR3 reads CASSTPGTSDEQFF. CDR3 DNA: TGTGCCAGCAGTACCCCCGGGACTAGCGACGAGCAGTTCTTC.

This chain joins TRBV5-1 and TRBJ2-3; D is uncertain. The V gene lost 0 bases and the J gene lost 4 bases, with 6 bases spanning the gap. The CDR3 contains 13 residues. Germline V lookup: CDR1 SGHRS, CDR2 YFSETQ. DNA of the CDR3: TGCGCCAGCAGCTTGGGATGCGCAGATACGCAGTATTTT. Translation gives CASSLGCADTQYF.

This clone was seen many times. The chain combines TRBV20-1 with TRBJ2-7, with D possibly TRBD2 on 6 matching bases. The CDR3 spans 14 residues. Trimming shortened V by 2 bases and J by 1 base, and 12 bases separated the two germline ends. CDR1 is DFQATT and CDR2 is SNEGSKA in the germline V gene (reference sequence). The CDR3 loop is CSARPGLGSYEQYF. For the CDR3, the DNA is TGCAGTGCTAGACCGGGACTTGGGTCCTACGAGCAGTACTTC.

This clone came up many times. V and J are TRBV6-1 and TRBJ1-1; possibly TRBD1 for D (6 bases). Deletions cut 5 bases from V and 1 base from J, with 14 bases between. This CDR3 is 15 amino acids long. CDR1 is MNHNS, CDR2 SASEGT, per germline. The CDR3, as DNA: TGTGCCAGCAGTTCGGTCTCCAGGGGGAACACTGAAGCTTTCTTT. Translated, it gives CASSSVSRGNTEAFF.

There are many counts of this clone. V gene TRBV7-8 combines with J gene TRBJ2-7; unclear D gene. Germline V gene data show CDR1 as SGHVS and CDR2 as FQNEAQ. Deletions cut 2 bases from V and 2 bases from J, with 10 bases between. This CDR3 contains 14 residues. CDR3 DNA: TGTGCCAGCAGCTTAAGAGACTTACCCTACGAGCAGTACTTC. This gives the protein CASSLRDLPYEQYF.

The sample holds many counts of this clone. The genes are TRBV19 and TRBJ2-7; D is undetermined. Germline CDR1 and CDR2: LNHDA and SQIVND (reference sequence). This CDR3 contains 14 residues. The V and J ends lost 3 bases and 4 bases respectively, with 13 bases between them. The CDR3 sequence: CASSMSVVGYEQYF. Written as DNA, the CDR3 is TGTGCCAGTAGTATGAGCGTGGTGGGTTACGAGCAGTACTTC.

This clone was seen only a few times. Other nucleotide sequences in the sample specify the same CDR3. The rearrangement uses TRBV5-4 and TRBJ2-7; D may be TRBD1 or TRBD2 (6 bases each). The germline V and J ends were trimmed by 8 bases and 0 bases, with 18 bases remaining between them. Germline CDR1 is SGHNT and CDR2 is YYREEE (reference sequence). The CDR3 is 15 residues long. In DNA, the CDR3 is TGTGCCAGTAGCCCGGGGGCAGGGAGCTCCTACGAGCAGTACTTC. This sequence encodes CASSPGAGSSYEQYF.

This clone was seen many times. CDR3 residues: CASSPLTGPSYEQYF. Written as DNA, the CDR3 is TGTGCCAGCTCACCACTTACAGGTCCGTCCTACGAGCAGTACTTC. The rearrangement links TRBV18 to TRBJ2-7; the D gene is possibly TRBD1 (5 bases). The CDR3 is 15 amino acids. Germline assignment: CDR1 KGHSH and CDR2 LQKENI. Trimming shortened V by 1 base and J by 1 base, and 11 bases separated the two germline ends.

The chain uses TRBV5-5 and TRBJ1-5; D is undetermined. Germline V gene data show CDR1 as SGHKS and CDR2 as YYEKEE (reference sequence). V lost 6 bases to trimming and J lost 8 bases, with 21 bases between them. The CDR3 is made up of 15 amino acids. The CDR3 region is CASNLNAYKTEPQHF. The CDR3 nucleotides are TGTGCCAGCAACTTAAATGCGTATAAGACGGAGCCCCAGCATTTT.

This clone has just a few counts. V and J are TRBV6-1 and TRBJ2-3, with 7 nucleotides matching TRBD1. The ends lost 5 bases at V and 2 bases at J; junction bases unmatched: 7. CDR3 length: 15 residues. The germline gives CDR1 MNHNS, CDR2 SASEGT. The CDR3 DNA reads TGTGCCAGCAGTCAGCCGGGACAGCCCACAGATACGCAGTATTTT. Protein product: CASSQPGQPTDTQYF.

This clone was seen repeatedly, ten times or more. The V call is TRBV29-1, the J call TRBJ1-5; D unresolved. The CDR3 loop spans 14 amino acids. V lost 6 bases and J 4 bases, leaving 16 bases between the germline ends. Germline-derived CDR1 and CDR2 are SQVTM and ANQGSEA. DNA of the CDR3: TGCAGCGTGGCGGGATCCGAGATGAATCAGCCCCAGCATTTT. Encoded protein: CSVAGSEMNQPQHF.

The chain links TRBV11-2 to TRBJ2-3; 8 bases agree with TRBD2. The CDR3 is 16 amino acids. With V trimmed by 1 base and J by 0 bases, 3 bases remained unmatched. Germline V lookup: CDR1 SGHAT, CDR2 FQNNGV. CDR3 bases: TGTGCCAGCAGCTTAGGAGCGGGAGCCAGCACAGATACGCAGTATTTT. Translation gives CASSLGAGASTDTQYF.

This clone appeared many times. The rearrangement joins TRBV27 to TRBJ1-6; D is unresolved. The CDR3 length is 13 residues. Trimming took 10 bases from V and 8 from J, leaving 15 bases between them. Germline-derived CDR1 and CDR2 are MNHEY and SMNVEV (reference sequence). CDR3 loop: CATKMADYSPLHF. The CDR3 region has the DNA TGTGCCACAAAAATGGCGGATTATTCACCCCTCCACTTT.

This clone was observed at least ten times. The chain recombines TRBV14 with TRBJ1-1; no definite D call. The CDR3 loop spans 15 amino acids. Looked up from germline, CDR1 is SGHDN and CDR2 is FVKESK. Trimming removed 4 bases from V and 2 bases from J, with 14 bases in between. In DNA, the CDR3 is TGTGCCAGCAGCCCGCTCCTAGGTTCCAACACTGAAGCTTTCTTT. Its protein is CASSPLLGSNTEAFF.

The rearrangement uses TRBV12-3 or TRBV12-4 and TRBJ2-7; possible D gene TRBD1, 6 bases. V was cut by 5 bases and J by 7 bases, with 18 bases left in between. The CDR3 extends over 14 amino acids. CDR3 sequence: CASSAQGGIGEQYF. CDR3 nucleotide sequence: TGTGCCAGCAGTGCACAGGGTGGGATTGGGGAGCAGTACTTC.

This clone was counted a few times. One end of the junction does not line up with germline, which may come from a read error. This chain joins TRBV12-3 or TRBV12-4 and TRBJ1-5; D might be TRBD1 (5 bases). The CDR3 spans 14 residues. As DNA, the CDR3 is TGTGCCGGCAGTACCCGGTGGGGGAATCAGCCCCAGCATTTT. Translated: CAGSTRWGNQPQHF.

This clone turned up a few times. The chain uses TRBV27 and TRBJ1-2; D might be TRBD1 (6 bases). The CDR3 length is 14 residues. Germline assignment: CDR1 MNHEY and CDR2 SMNVEV (reference sequence). The germline V and J ends were trimmed by 6 bases and 3 bases, with 14 bases remaining between them. CDR3 region: CASRVVQGYYGYTF. CDR3 bases: TGTGCCAGCAGGGTAGTACAGGGTTACTATGGCTACACCTTC.